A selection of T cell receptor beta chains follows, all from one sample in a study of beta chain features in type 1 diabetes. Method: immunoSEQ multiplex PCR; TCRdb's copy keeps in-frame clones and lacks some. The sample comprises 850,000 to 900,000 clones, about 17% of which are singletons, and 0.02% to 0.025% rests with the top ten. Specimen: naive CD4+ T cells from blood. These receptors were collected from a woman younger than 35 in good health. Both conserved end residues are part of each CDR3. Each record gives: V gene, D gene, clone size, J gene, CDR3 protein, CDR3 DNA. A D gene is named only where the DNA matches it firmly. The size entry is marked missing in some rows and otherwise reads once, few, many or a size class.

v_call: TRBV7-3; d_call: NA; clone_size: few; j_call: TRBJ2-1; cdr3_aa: CASSLDRFYNEQFF; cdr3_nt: TGTGCCAGCAGCCTTGACAGATTCTACAATGAGCAGTTCTTC
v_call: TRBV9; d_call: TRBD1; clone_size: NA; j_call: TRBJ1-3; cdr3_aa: CASSAGGGNTIYF; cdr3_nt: TGTGCCAGCAGCGCAGGGGGCGGAAACACCATATATTTT
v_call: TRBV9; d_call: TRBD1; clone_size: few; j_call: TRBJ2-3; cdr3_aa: CASSVRTGITDTQYF; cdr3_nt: TGTGCCAGCAGCGTACGGACAGGAATCACAGATACGCAGTATTTT
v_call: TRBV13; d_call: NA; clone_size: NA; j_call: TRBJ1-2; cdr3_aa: CASTPRGLGGYTF; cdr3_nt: TGTGCCAGCACACCGCGGGGGCTCGGCGGCTACACCTTC
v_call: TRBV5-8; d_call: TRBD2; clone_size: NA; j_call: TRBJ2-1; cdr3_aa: CASSRGLAATDEQFF; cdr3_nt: TGTGCCAGCAGCCGGGGACTAGCGGCAACCGATGAGCAGTTCTTC
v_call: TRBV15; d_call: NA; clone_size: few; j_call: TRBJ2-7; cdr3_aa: CATSSSFDRHYEQYF; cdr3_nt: TGTGCCACCAGCAGTAGTTTCGACAGACACTACGAGCAGTACTTC
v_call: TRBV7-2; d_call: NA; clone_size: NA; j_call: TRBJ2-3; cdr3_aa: CASSLVVDTDTQYF; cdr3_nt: TGTGCCAGCAGCTTAGTGGTGGACACAGATACGCAGTATTTT
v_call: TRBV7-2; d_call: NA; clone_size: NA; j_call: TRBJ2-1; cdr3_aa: CASSAPGAIYNEQFF; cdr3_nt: TGTGCCAGCAGCGCACCGGGTGCAATTTACAATGAGCAGTTCTTC
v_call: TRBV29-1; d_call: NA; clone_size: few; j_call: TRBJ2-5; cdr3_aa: CSVESSFQETQYF; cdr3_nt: TGCAGCGTTGAATCTAGCTTTCAAGAGACCCAGTACTTC
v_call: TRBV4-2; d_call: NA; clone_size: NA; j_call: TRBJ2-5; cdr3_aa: CASSQRAGKETQYF; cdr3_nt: TGTGCCAGCAGCCAAAGGGCAGGGAAAGAGACCCAGTACTTC
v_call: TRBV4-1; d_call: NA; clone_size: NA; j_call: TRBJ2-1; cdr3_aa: CASSQDVVATYNEQFF; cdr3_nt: TGCGCCAGCAGCCAAGATGTGGTAGCTACCTACAATGAGCAGTTCTTC
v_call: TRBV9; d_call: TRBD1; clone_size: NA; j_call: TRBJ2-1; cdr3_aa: CASSETGTVNYNEQFF; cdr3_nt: TGTGCCAGCAGCGAGACCGGGACAGTAAATTACAATGAGCAGTTCTTC
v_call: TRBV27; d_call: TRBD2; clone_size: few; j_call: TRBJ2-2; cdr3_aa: CASATSGRANTGELFF; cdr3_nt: TGTGCCAGTGCGACTAGCGGGAGGGCCAACACCGGGGAGCTGTTTTTT
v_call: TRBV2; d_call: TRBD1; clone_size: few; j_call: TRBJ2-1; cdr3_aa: CASRTGTGSYNEQFF; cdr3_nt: TGTGCCAGCAGAACCGGGACAGGGAGTTACAATGAGCAGTTCTTC
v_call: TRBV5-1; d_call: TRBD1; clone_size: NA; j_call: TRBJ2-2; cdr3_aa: CASRDREATGELFF; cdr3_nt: TGCGCCAGCAGGGACAGGGAGGCCACCGGGGAGCTGTTTTTT
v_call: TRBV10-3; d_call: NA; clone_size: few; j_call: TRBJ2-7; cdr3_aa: CAISDLTRVGPEQYF; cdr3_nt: TGTGCCATCAGCGACCTAACTAGGGTGGGACCCGAGCAGTACTTC
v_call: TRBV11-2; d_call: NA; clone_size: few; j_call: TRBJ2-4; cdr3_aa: CASSYSTQGGKNIQYF; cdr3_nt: TGTGCCAGCAGCTATTCTACACAGGGTGGTAAAAACATTCAGTACTTC
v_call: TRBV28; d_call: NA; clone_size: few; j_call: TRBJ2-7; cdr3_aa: CASTNGGRAVYEQYF; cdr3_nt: TGTGCCAGCACCAACGGAGGTCGCGCGGTCTACGAGCAGTACTTC
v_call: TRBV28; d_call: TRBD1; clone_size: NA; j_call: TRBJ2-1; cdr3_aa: CASSLPGQGYEQFF; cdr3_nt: TGTGCCAGCAGTTTACCTGGACAGGGATATGAGCAGTTCTTC
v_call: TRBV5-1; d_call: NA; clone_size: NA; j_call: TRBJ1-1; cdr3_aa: CASSTGQNTEAFF; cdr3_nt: TGCGCCAGCAGCACGGGCCAGAACACTGAAGCTTTCTTT
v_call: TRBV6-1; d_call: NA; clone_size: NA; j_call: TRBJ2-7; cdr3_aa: CASSRVSYEQYF; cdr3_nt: TGTGCCAGCAGCAGGGTTTCCTACGAGCAGTACTTC
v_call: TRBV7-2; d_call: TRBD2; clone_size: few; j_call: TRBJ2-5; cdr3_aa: CASSLAFLAGGKTQYF; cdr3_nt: TGTGCCAGCAGCTTAGCTTTCCTAGCGGGAGGGAAGACCCAGTACTTC
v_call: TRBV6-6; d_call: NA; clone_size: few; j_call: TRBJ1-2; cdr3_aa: CASSYTENYGYTF; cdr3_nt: TGTGCCAGCAGTTACACGGAAAACTATGGCTACACCTTC
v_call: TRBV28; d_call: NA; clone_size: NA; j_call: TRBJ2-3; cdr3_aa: CASSLLSDTQYF; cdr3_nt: TGTGCCAGCAGTTTATTATCCGATACGCAGTATTTT
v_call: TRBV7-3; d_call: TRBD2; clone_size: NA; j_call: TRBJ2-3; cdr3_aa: CASSLISSGRDTQYF; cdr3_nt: TGTGCCAGCAGCTTAATTTCTAGCGGGAGGGATACGCAGTATTTT
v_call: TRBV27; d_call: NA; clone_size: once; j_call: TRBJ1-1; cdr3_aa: CASSLRRNTEAFF; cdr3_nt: TGTGCCAGCAGTTTAAGGCGGAACACTGAAGCTTTCTTT
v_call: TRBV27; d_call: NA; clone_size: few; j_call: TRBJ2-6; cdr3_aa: CASSLLSGANVLTF; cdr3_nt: TGTGCCAGCAGTTTATTATCTGGGGCCAACGTCCTGACTTTC
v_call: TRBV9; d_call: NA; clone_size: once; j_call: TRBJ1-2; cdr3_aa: CASSVGGGDGYTF; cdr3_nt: TGTGCCAGCAGCGTAGGCGGGGGGGATGGCTACACCTTC
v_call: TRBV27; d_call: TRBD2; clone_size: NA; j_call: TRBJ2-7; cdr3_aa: CASSSGLAGASYEQYF; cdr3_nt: TGTGCCAGCAGCTCCGGACTAGCGGGAGCCTCCTACGAGCAGTACTTC
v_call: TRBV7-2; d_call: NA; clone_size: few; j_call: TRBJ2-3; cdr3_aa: CASSLFREGTQYF; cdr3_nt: TGTGCCAGCAGCTTATTCCGGGAAGGTACGCAGTATTTT
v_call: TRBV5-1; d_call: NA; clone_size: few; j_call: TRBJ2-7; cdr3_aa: CASTDSTYEQYF; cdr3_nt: TGCGCCAGCACGGACAGTACCTACGAGCAGTACTTC
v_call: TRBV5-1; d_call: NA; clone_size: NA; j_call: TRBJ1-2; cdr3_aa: CASSTSGTFQGYTF; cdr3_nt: TGCGCCAGCAGCACTTCCGGGACCTTCCAGGGCTACACCTTC
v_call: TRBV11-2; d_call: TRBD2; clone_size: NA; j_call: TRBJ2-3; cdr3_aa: CAILLASGGTDTQYF; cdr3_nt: TGTGCCATCTTACTGGCTAGCGGCGGCACAGATACGCAGTATTTT
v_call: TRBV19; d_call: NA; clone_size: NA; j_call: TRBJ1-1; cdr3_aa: CASSPSVHRVLNTEAFF; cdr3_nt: TGTGCCAGTAGTCCCAGCGTTCATCGGGTCCTGAACACTGAAGCTTTCTTT
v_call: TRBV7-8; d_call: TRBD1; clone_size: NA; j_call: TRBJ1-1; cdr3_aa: CASSLAGTGANTEAFF; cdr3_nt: TGTGCCAGCAGCTTAGCCGGGACAGGGGCGAACACTGAAGCTTTCTTT